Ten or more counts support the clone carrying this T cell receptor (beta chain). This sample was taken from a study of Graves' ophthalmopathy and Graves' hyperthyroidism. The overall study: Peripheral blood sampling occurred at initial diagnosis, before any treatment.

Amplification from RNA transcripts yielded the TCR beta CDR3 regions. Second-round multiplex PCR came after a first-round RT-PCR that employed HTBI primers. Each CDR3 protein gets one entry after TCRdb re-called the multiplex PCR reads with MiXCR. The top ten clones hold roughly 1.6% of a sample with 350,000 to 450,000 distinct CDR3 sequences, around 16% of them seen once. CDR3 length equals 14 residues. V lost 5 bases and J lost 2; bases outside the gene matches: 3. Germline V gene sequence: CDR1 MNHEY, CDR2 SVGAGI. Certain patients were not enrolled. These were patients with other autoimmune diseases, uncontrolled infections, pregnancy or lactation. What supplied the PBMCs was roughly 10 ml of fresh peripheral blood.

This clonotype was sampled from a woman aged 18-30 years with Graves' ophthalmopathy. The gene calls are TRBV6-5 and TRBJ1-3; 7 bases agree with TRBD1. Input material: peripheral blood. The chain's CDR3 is CASSRQGAGNTIYF. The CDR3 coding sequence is TGTGCCAGCAGTCGACAGGGAGCTGGAAACACCATATATTTT.